The 16 T cell receptor beta chains in this list originate from one sample, sequenced in a study of blood T cell repertoires in COVID-19. Profiling relied on immunoSEQ multiplex PCR, and the TCRdb table lists in-frame clones only, not all of them. The sample gives some 170,000 clones, over 80% of which show up once; roughly 9.2% is in the top ten. The sample taken for sequencing was peripheral blood. These receptors all stem from a woman at least 80 years old with active or convalescent COVID-19.

The DNA of the CDR3 is TGTGCCATCTGGAACAGGGGGCTGTATGAGCAGTTCTTC. This translates into CAIWNRGLYEQFF. This chain joins TRBV10-3 and TRBJ2-1, with TRBD1 matching 9 bases. CDR1 is ENHRY and CDR2 is SYGVKD in the germline V gene. The CDR3 extends over 13 amino acids. The V gene end was trimmed by 8 bases and the J gene end by 8 bases; junction bases not matched to a gene: 7.

The chain joins TRBV13 to TRBJ2-1; the match to TRBD2 covers 15 bases. J lost 8 bases, V lost 3 bases, and 8 bases had no gene match. Germline values: CDR1 PRHDT, CDR2 FYEKMQ (reference sequence). CDR3 length: 17 residues. In DNA form, the CDR3 reads TGTGCCAGCAGCTTCTTCCGGACTAGCGGGGGGGCACATGAGCAGTTCTTC. Protein: CASSFFRTSGGAHEQFF.

CDR3 sequence: CASSPLVSSGANVLTF. CDR3 DNA sequence: TGTGCCAGCTCACCCCTAGTGAGCTCTGGGGCCAACGTCCTGACTTTC. V and J are TRBV18 and TRBJ2-6; D gene uncertain. The length of the CDR3 is 16 residues. The V gene's germline CDR1 is KGHSH and CDR2 LQKENI. Trimming took off 3 bases at V and 0 bases at J, with 9 bases between the two ends. Supplemented by reference TRBV18 and TRBJ2-6, the full variable domain reads NAGVMQNPRHLVRRRGQEARLRCSPMKGHSHVYWYRQLPEEGLKFMVYLQKENIIDESGMPKERFSAEFPKEGPSILRIQQVVRGDSAAYFCASSPLVSSGANVLTFGAGSRLTVL.

This chain uses TRBV5-4 with TRBJ2-1; 8 bases fit TRBD1. There are 15 residues in the CDR3. The germline gives CDR1 SGHNT, CDR2 YYREEE (reference sequence). Trimming took 5 bases from V and 5 from J; bases not matched to a gene: 9. This CDR3 reads CASRTGTGLDNEQFF. The CDR3 nucleotides read TGTGCCAGCAGAACCGGGACAGGCCTCGACAATGAGCAGTTCTTC.

The chain carries TRBV7-2 and TRBJ1-3; a weak D match, TRBD1 (6 bases). From germline, CDR1 is SGHTA and CDR2 FQGNSA. V was cut by 5 bases and J by 1 base, with 18 bases left in between. CDR3 size: 17 residues. The CDR3 bases are TGTGCCAGCAGCCCCCAAGGACAGCGACAGTCTGGAAACACCATATATTTT. Translated: CASSPQGQRQSGNTIYF.

The CDR3 here is CASSRGTDSGNTIYF. The DNA for the CDR3 is TGCGCCAGCAGCAGAGGGACAGACTCTGGAAACACCATATATTTT. The chain is built from TRBV5-1 and TRBJ1-3; TRBD1 matches 7 bases. Germline V gene data show CDR1 as SGHRS and CDR2 as YFSETQ. V gave up 4 bases and J gave up 0 bases; unmatched junction bases: 4. The CDR3 is 15 amino acids.

The CDR3: CASSLGQGPYEQYF. The CDR3 nucleotides are TGTGCCAGCAGCTTAGGTCAGGGCCCCTACGAGCAGTACTTC. The chain employs TRBV11-2 and TRBJ2-7, with D possibly TRBD1 on 5 matching bases. The germline gives CDR1 SGHAT, CDR2 FQNNGV. This CDR3 region has 14 residues. V was cut by 1 base and J by 2 bases, with 9 bases left in between.

The chain recombines TRBV2 with TRBJ1-3, with a possible D match to TRBD1 (5 bases). V lost 5 bases, J lost 0 bases, and 11 bases lay in between. The CDR3 runs to 15 residues. Germline values: CDR1 SNHLY, CDR2 FYNNEI. CDR3 in amino acids: CASSSTGYSGNTIYF. The DNA for the CDR3 is TGTGCCAGCAGTTCTACAGGATACTCTGGAAACACCATATATTTT.

This clone was observed once. DNA for the CDR3: TGTGCCAGCAGCCAAGATCTAATACAGGGGGAAAACACCATATATTTT. Protein product: CASSQDLIQGENTIYF. The chain is built from TRBV3-1 (or the pseudogene TRBV3-2) and TRBJ1-3, with 8 bases identical to TRBD1. The germline CDR1 and CDR2 sequences are LGHDT and YNNKEL (reference sequence). The CDR3 sequence is 16 residues long. Trimming removed 0 bases from V and 6 bases from J; junction bases left unmatched: 7.

The V gene is TRBV9, the J gene TRBJ1-1; tentative D call: TRBD1 (5 bases). The V end lost 2 bases, the J end lost 0 bases, and 14 bases lay between the germline ends. The CDR3 covers 16 residues. CDR1 is SGDLS and CDR2 is YYNGEE in the germline V gene. CDR3 protein: CASSVTDSLMNTEAFF. DNA of the CDR3: TGTGCCAGCAGCGTGACAGATTCACTTATGAACACTGAAGCTTTCTTT. The variable domain in full, with the rest retrieved from reference TRBV9 and TRBJ1-1, is DSGVTQTPKHLITATGQRVTLRCSPRSGDLSVYWYQQSLDQGLQFLIQYYNGEERAKGNILERFSAQQFPDLHSELNLSSLELGDSALYFCASSVTDSLMNTEAFFGQGTRLTVV.

The CDR3 reads CASSMSQGNQPQHF. CDR3 nucleotide sequence: TGTGCCAGTAGTATGTCACAGGGCAATCAGCCCCAGCATTTT. The chain is built from TRBV19 and TRBJ1-5, with D possibly matching TRBD1 (5 bases). This CDR3 region has 14 residues. CDR1 is LNHDA, CDR2 SQIVND, per germline (reference sequence). V was pared by 3 bases and J by 2 bases, with 8 bases between.

This chain connects TRBV6-2 or TRBV6-3 to TRBJ1-6, with a tentative D call TRBD1 (5 bases). V lost 0 bases and J 11 bases, leaving 14 bases between the germline ends. The CDR3 loop spans 15 amino acids. Per the germline V gene, CDR1 is MNHEY and CDR2 is SVGEGT. The CDR3 DNA follows: TGTGCCAGCAGTTACTCGCAGGGAAGTAGTGCACCCCTCCACTTT. Translating gives CASSYSQGSSAPLHF.

The chain couples TRBV19 to TRBJ1-2; D not certain. The germline gives CDR1 LNHDA, CDR2 SQIVND (reference sequence). Trimming took off 5 bases at V and 4 bases at J, with 14 bases between the two ends. The CDR3 extends over 14 amino acids. This CDR3 is CASSVPGALYGYTF. CDR3 sequence (DNA): TGTGCCAGTAGTGTCCCGGGAGCACTCTATGGCTACACCTTC.

This clone was seen a single time. This CDR3 reads CASSLVNSNQPQHF. The CDR3 coding sequence is TGTGCCAGCAGCTTAGTAAACTCAAATCAGCCCCAGCATTTT. The rearrangement uses TRBV7-2 and TRBJ1-5, with no clear D. Germline loops: CDR1 SGHTA, CDR2 FQGNSA. The CDR3 contains 14 residues. The ends were cut back, 1 base at V and 4 bases at J, with 8 bases in the middle.

This sequence joins TRBV10-3 and TRBJ1-4, with 8 bases identical to TRBD1. The CDR3 loop spans 14 amino acids. V lost 2 bases, J lost 4 bases, and 0 bases stayed unmatched. Per the germline V gene, CDR1 is ENHRY and CDR2 is SYGVKD. This chain's CDR3 is CAISEGQGNEKLFF. Written as DNA, the CDR3 is TGTGCCATCAGTGAGGGACAGGGTAATGAAAAACTGTTTTTT.

This clone appeared a single time. CDR3: CASSYGTGGPYEQYF. In DNA form, the CDR3 reads TGTGCCAGCAGTTACGGGACAGGGGGCCCCTACGAGCAGTACTTC. The V call is TRBV6-5, the J call TRBJ2-7; 12 bases are shared with TRBD1. Germline V gene data show CDR1 as MNHEY and CDR2 as SVGAGI. The V and J ends lost 2 bases and 2 bases, in that order; junction bases with no gene match: 1. The CDR3 runs 15 residues.